This T cell receptor (beta chain) was found in a study of cytomegalovirus exposure and HLA in healthy donors. Findings of the study overall: Association of a missense DCLRE1C variant with TCR beta V- and J-gene trimming was reported in a later analysis. Within an earlier analysis, most TCR beta V segments proved productive either about 87% or about 30% of the time. Later analysis suggested most CMV-associated TCR beta chains were HLA-restricted.

This clone was counted a few times. Antigen specificity is unknown. Germline CDR1 SGHTA, CDR2 FQGTGA. The V end lost 5 bases, the J end lost 7 bases, and 15 bases lay between the germline ends. This CDR3 comprises 14 residues. Researchers ran the PCR with 60 Vbeta and 13 Jbeta primers. Data came from immunoSEQ multiplex PCR; TCRdb stores just in-frame clones and leaves some out. The repertoire includes about 210,000 clones, over 80% of them detected once, and about 6.4% sits in the top ten. The origin of this receptor is a man between 40 and 49 years old in good health and CMV-seropositive. The specimen sequenced was PBMCs. The genes are TRBV7-3 and TRBJ2-1; D is perhaps TRBD2 (6 bases). CDR3 nucleotides: TGTGCCAGCAGCCCCACCCGGGACTCTAATGAGCAGTTCTTC. It translates to CASSPTRDSNEQFF. Full variable domain (rest looked up from reference TRBV7-3 and TRBJ2-1): GAGVSQTPSNKVTEKGKYVELRCDPISGHTALYWYRQSLGQGPEFLIYFQGTGAADDSGLPNDRFFAVRPEGSVSTLKIQRTERGDSAVYLCASSPTRDSNEQFFGPGTRLTVL.